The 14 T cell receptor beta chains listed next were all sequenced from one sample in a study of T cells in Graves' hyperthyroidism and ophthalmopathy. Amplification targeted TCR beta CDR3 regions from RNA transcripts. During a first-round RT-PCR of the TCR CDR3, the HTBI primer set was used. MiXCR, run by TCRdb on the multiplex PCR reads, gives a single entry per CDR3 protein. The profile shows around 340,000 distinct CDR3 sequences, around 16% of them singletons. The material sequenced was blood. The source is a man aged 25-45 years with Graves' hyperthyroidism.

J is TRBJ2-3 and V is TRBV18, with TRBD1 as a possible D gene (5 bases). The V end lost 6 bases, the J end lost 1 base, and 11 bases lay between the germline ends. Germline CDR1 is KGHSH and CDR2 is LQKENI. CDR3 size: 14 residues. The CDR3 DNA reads TGTGCCAGCTCCGAAGGGGTTGGCACAGATACGCAGTATTTT. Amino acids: CASSEGVGTDTQYF.

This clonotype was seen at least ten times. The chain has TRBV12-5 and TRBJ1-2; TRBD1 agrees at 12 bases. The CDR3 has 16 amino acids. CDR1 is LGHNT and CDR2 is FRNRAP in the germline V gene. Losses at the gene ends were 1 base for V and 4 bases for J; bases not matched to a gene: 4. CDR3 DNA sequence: TGTGCTAGTGGTTTGGCCCGGGACAGGGGGCCCTATGGCTACACCTTC. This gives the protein CASGLARDRGPYGYTF.

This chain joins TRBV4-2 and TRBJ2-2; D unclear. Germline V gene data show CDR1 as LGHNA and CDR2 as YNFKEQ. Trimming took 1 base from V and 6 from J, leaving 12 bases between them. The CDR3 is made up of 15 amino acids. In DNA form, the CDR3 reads TGTGCCAGCAGCCAAGCTGTCAACAAGGCCGGGGAGCTGTTTTTT. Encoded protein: CASSQAVNKAGELFF.

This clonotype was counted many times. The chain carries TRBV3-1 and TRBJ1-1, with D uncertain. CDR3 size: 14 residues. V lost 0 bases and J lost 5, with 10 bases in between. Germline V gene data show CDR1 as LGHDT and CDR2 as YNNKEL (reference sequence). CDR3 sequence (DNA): TGTGCCAGCAGCCAAGATTACGGGGAGACTGAAGCTTTCTTT. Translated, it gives CASSQDYGETEAFF.

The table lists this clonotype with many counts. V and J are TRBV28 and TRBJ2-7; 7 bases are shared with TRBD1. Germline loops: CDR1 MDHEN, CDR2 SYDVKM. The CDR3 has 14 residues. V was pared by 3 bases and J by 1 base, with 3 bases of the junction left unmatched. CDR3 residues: CASSFEGQSYEQYF. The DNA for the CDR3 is TGTGCCAGCAGTTTTGAGGGACAGTCCTACGAGCAGTACTTC. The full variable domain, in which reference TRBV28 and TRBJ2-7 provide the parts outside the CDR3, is DVKVTQSSRYLVKRTGEKVFLECVQDMDHENMFWYRQDPGLGLRLIYFSYDVKMKEKGDIPEGYSVSREKKERFSLILESASTNQTSMYLCASSFEGQSYEQYFGPGTRLTVT.

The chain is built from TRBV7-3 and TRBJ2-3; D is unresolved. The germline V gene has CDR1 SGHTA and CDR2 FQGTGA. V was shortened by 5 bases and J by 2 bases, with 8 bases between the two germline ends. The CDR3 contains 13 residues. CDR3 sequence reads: CASSTVPTDTQYF. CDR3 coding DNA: TGTGCCAGCAGCACCGTCCCCACAGATACGCAGTATTTT.

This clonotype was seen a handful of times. CDR3 region: CASSAGLAGEETQYF. CDR3 DNA: TGTGCCAGCAGCGCCGGACTAGCGGGAGAAGAGACCCAGTACTTC. The rearrangement links TRBV9 to TRBJ2-5; 13 nucleotides match TRBD2. The CDR3 runs 15 residues. With V trimmed by 3 bases and J by 3 bases, 2 bases remained unmatched. Germline CDR1 SGDLS, CDR2 YYNGEE.

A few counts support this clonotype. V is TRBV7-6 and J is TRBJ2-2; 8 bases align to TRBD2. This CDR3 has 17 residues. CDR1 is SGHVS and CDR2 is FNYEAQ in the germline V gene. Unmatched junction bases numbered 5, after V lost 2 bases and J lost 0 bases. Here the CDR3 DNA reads TGTGCCAGCAGCTTATCTAGCGGGTTCGCGAACACCGGGGAGCTGTTTTTT. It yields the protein CASSLSSGFANTGELFF. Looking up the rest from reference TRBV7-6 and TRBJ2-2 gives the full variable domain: GAGVSQSPRYKVTKRGQDVALRCDPISGHVSLYWYRQALGQGPEFLTYFNYEAQQDKSGLPNDRFSAERPEGSISTLTIQRTEQRDSAMYRCASSLSSGFANTGELFFGEGSRLTVL.

The CDR3 loop is CASSPSGDSYEQYF. CDR3 sequence (DNA): TGTGCCAGCAGCCCGAGCGGGGACTCCTACGAGCAGTACTTC. The chain combines TRBV9 with TRBJ2-7, with TRBD2 matching over 7 bases. This CDR3 spans 14 amino acids. Trimming took 4 bases from V and 0 from J; bases not matched to a gene: 4. The V gene's germline CDR1 is SGDLS and CDR2 YYNGEE.

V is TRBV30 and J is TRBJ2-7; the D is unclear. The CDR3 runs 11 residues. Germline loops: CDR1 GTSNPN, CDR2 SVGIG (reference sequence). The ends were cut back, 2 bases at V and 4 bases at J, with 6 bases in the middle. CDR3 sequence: CAWSPRYEQYF. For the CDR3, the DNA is TGTGCCTGGAGTCCACGGTACGAGCAGTACTTC.

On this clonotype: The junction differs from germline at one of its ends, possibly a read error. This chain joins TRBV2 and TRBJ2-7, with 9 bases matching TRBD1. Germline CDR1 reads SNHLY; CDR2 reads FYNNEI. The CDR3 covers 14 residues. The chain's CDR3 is CGSSTRTGDYEQYF. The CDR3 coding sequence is TGTGGCAGCAGCACCAGGACAGGGGATTACGAGCAGTACTTC.

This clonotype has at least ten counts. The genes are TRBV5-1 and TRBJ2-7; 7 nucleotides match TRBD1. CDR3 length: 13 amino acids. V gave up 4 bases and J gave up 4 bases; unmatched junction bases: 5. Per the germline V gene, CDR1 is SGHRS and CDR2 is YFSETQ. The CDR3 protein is CASSPGTEYEQYF. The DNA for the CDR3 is TGCGCCAGCAGCCCGGGGACAGAATACGAGCAGTACTTC.

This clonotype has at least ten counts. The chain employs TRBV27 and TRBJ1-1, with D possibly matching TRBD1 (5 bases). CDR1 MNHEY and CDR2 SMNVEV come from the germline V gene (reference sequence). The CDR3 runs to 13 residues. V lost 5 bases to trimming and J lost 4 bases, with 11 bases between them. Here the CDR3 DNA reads TGTGCCAGCAGTGGGGGTACTTTCACTGAAGCTTTCTTT. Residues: CASSGGTFTEAFF.

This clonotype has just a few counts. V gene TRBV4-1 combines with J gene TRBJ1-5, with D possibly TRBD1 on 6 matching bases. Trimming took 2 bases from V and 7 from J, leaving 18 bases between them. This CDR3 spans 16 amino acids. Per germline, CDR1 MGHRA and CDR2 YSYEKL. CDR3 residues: CASSQPYREKGQPQHF. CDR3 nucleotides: TGCGCCAGCAGCCAACCCTACAGGGAAAAGGGCCAGCCCCAGCATTTT.